This TCR beta chain is drawn from a study of CD8 T cells in Susac syndrome. Study results and caveats: In its TCR sequencing and HLA analysis, the study acknowledged that the number of individuals was relatively small.

Deletions cut 4 bases from V and 3 bases from J, with 4 bases between. The CDR3 covers 11 residues. Germline CDR1 is SQVTM and CDR2 is ANQGSEA. In the case of this clonotype: What it binds is not known.

RNA amounts of roughly 0.5 to 1 ug underwent reverse transcription with random hexamers. Amplification of the TCR beta CDR3 was carried out by immunoSEQ multiplex PCR, which spanned a total of 54 Vbeta and 13 Jbeta segments. TCRdb called the immunoSEQ multiplex PCR reads again in MiXCR, with one record for every CDR3 protein. Of 180,000 or so distinct CDR3 sequences in the sample, 95% were seen once. High-throughput TCR beta sequencing covered peripheral CD8+ and CD4+ T cells. Controls matched for sex and age were healthy donors. The V gene is TRBV29-1, the J gene TRBJ1-3; D is uncertain. This sequence originates from a human donor in good health. The sample comprised CD4+ T cells from PBMCs. The CDR3 here is CSVGRGNTIYF. DNA of the CDR3: TGCAGCGTTGGCCGTGGAAACACCATATATTTT.